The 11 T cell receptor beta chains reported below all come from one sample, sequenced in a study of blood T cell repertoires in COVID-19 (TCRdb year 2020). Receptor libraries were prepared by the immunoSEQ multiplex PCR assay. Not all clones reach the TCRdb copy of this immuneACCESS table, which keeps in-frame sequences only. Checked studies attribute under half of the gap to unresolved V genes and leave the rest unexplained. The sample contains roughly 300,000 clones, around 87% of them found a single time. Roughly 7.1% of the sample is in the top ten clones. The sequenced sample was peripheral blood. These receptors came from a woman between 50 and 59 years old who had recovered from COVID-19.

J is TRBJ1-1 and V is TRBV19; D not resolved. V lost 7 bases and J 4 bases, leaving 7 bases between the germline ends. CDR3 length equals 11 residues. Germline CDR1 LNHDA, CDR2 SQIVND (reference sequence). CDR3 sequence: CASTRFTEAFF. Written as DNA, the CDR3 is TGTGCCAGTACGCGATTCACTGAAGCTTTCTTT.

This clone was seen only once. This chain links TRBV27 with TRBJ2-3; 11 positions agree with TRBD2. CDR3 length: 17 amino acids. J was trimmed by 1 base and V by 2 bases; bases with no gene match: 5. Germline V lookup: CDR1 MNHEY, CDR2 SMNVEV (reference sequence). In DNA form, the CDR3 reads TGTGCCAGCAGTTTAGGGACTAGCGGTTACCGCACAGATACGCAGTATTTT. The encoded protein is CASSLGTSGYRTDTQYF.

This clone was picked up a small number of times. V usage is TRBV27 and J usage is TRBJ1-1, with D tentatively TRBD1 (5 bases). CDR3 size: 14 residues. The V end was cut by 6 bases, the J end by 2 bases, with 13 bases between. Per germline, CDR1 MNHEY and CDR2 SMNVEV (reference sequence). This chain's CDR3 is CASSGGGINTEAFF. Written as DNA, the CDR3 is TGTGCCAGCAGCGGGGGGGGGATTAACACTGAAGCTTTCTTT.

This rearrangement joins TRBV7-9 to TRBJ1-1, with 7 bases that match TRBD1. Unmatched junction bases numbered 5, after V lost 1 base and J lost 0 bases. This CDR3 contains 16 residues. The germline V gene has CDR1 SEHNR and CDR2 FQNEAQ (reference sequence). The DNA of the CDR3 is TGTGCCAGCAGCTTAGGGGGGGACAGATTGAACACTGAAGCTTTCTTT. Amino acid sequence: CASSLGGDRLNTEAFF. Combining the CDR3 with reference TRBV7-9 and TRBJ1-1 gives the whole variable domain DTGVSQNPRHKITKRGQNVTFRCDPISEHNRLYWYRQTLGQGPEFLTYFQNEAQLEKSRLLSDRFSAERPKGSFSTLEIQRTEQGDSAMYLCASSLGGDRLNTEAFFGQGTRLTVV.

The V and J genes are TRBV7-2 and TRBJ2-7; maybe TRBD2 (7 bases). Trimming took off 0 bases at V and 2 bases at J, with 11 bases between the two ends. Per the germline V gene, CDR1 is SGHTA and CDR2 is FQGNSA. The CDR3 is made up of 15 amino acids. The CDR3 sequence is CASSLAGGPPYEQYF. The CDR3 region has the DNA TGTGCCAGCAGCTTAGCGGGGGGGCCCCCCTACGAGCAGTACTTC. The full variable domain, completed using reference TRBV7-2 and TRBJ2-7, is GAGVSQSPSNKVTEKGKDVELRCDPISGHTALYWYRQSLGQGLEFLIYFQGNSAPDKSGLPSDRFSAERTGGSVSTLTIQRTQQEDSAVYLCASSLAGGPPYEQYFGPGTRLTVT.

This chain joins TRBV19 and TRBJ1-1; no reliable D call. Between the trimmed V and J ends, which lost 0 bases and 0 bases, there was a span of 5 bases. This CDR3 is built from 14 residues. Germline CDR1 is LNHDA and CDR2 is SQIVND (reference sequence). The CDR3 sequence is CASSIESVNTEAFF. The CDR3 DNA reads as TGTGCCAGTAGTATAGAGTCGGTGAACACTGAAGCTTTCTTT.

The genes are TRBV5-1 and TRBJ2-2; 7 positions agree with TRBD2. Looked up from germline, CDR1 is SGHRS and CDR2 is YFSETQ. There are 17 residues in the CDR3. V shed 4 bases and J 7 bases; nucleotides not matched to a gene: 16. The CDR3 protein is CASSGWSGGGPYGELFF. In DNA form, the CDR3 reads TGCGCCAGCAGCGGCTGGTCGGGGGGAGGGCCTTACGGGGAGCTGTTTTTT.

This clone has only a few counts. The CDR3 loop is CASRDRPNYGYTF. DNA for the CDR3: TGTGCCAGCAGAGACAGACCTAACTATGGCTACACCTTC. This chain links TRBV21-1 with TRBJ1-2; the table calls TRBD1, which could not be checked here. TRBV21-1 is flagged as a pseudogene. The CDR3 runs 13 residues.

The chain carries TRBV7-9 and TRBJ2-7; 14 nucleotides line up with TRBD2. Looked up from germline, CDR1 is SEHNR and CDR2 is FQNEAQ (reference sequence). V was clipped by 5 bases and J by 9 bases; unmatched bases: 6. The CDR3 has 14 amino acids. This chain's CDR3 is CASSRGTSGSAQYF. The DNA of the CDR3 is TGTGCCAGCAGCCGTGGGACTAGCGGGAGTGCGCAGTACTTC.

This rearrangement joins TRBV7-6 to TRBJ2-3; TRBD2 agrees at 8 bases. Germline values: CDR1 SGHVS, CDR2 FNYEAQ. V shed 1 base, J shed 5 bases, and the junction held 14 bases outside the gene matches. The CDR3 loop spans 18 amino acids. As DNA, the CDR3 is TGTGCCAGCAGCTTAGGTAGGGCTAGCGGGTCGTACGGAGATACGCAGTATTTT. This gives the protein CASSLGRASGSYGDTQYF.

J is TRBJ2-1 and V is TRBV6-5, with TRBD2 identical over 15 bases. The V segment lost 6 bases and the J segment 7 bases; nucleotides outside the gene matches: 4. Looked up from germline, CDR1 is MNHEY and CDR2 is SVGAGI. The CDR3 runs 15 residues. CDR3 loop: CASRSGTSGRNEQFF. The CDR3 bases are TGTGCCAGCAGATCCGGGACTAGCGGGAGGAATGAGCAGTTCTTC.